Listed below are T cell receptor beta chains from one sample, sequenced in a study of tumor-infiltrating lymphocytes in primary liver carcinoma. TCRdb recomputed calls from the multiplex PCR reads with MiXCR, one row per CDR3 protein. The profile shows 300,000 to 350,000 distinct CDR3 sequences, around three fifths of them singletons. The sequenced sample was peripheral blood. These receptors originate from a woman younger than 45 with primary liver carcinoma and hepatitis B virus infection. Each CDR3 is given with its conserved first and last residue.

V	J	CDR3
TRBV29-1	TRBJ2-2	CSVDGGGGELFF
TRBV4-1	TRBJ1-6	CASSQDRSSWGTENSPLHF
TRBV6-5	TRBJ1-2	CASSYSRVYGYTF
TRBV7-9	TRBJ1-1	CASSSKAEAFF
TRBV5-4	TRBJ1-2	CASTPRGAVDYGYTF
TRBV11-2	TRBJ2-1	CASNPRQSANEQFF
TRBV4-1	TRBJ1-5	CASSQDPAPYSNQPQRF
TRBV6-5	TRBJ2-7	CASKGLKCSYEQYF
TRBV6-2/TRBV6-3	TRBJ2-4	CASRTGGGNIQYF
TRBV6-5	TRBJ2-7	CASVLAQRYEQYF
TRBV4-1	TRBJ1-5	CASSQGPGGKGQATANQPQHF
TRBV5-6	TRBJ2-2	CASSLAIKNTGELFF
TRBV6-2/TRBV6-3	TRBJ2-1	CANSSPRQPYNEQFF
TRBV5-5	TRBJ2-1	CASSLEPAQFF
TRBV30	TRBJ1-1	CAWSENWGWEAFF
TRBV4-2	TRBJ1-1	CANSQGTGGLYPGAFF
TRBV5-4	TRBJ2-6	CASNLAAGANVLTF
TRBV2	TRBJ1-3	CASSERGLSGNTIYF
TRBV11-2	TRBJ1-2	CASSWTGPDYGYTF
TRBV4-2	TRBJ2-7	CASRGGTSYEQYF
TRBV29-1	TRBJ2-7	CSVGGHPTNEQYF
TRBV11-2	TRBJ1-6	CASVKGTGDSPLRF
TRBV28	TRBJ2-1	CASSLGTGISYNEQFF
TRBV7-9	TRBJ2-2	CASSLHTGYEASDRNTGELFF
TRBV12-3/TRBV12-4	TRBJ2-1	CASSLRGSSNNEQFF
TRBV7-9	TRBJ1-4	CASSTRGPEATTNEKLFF
TRBV30	TRBJ1-4	CAGRRGLRTNEKLFF
TRBV11-1	TRBJ2-3	CASSFRGGDTQYF
TRBV7-9	TRBJ1-6	CASSLGDYNSPLHF
TRBV11-2	TRBJ2-5	CASSLLTASQETQNF
TRBV6-6	TRBJ2-1	CASRTTGTRNSVSSYNGQFF
TRBV7-9	TRBJ2-2	CASRLGPNTGELFF
TRBV19	TRBJ1-5	CASSSTSGLLQPQHF
TRBV6-5	TRBJ2-1	CASSLRREYNEQFF
TRBV4-1	TRBJ2-2	CASSQEGKDGELFF
TRBV7-9	TRBJ2-5	CASSSRQGAGETQYF
TRBV7-9	TRBJ2-2	CASAAPANTGELFF
TRBV11-3	TRBJ2-1	CASTPGLWHGGEQSF
TRBV6-6	TRBJ2-7	CASRIGGEQYF
TRBV29-1	TRBJ2-5	CSVERDRSQETQCF
TRBV6-2/TRBV6-3	TRBJ1-5	CASSRLRQSNQPQHF
TRBV11-2	TRBJ1-1	CAGSLDPGRGSTEAFF
TRBV28	TRBJ1-2	CATQVVNYGYTF
TRBV28	TRBJ2-1	CASTTPRKGIGDEQFF
TRBV29-1	TRBJ1-1	CSVEGAYQGGNTEAFF
TRBV4-3	TRBJ2-3	CASSQASGRVYGDTQYF
TRBV19	TRBJ2-3	CASSFSGSADTQYF
TRBV14	TRBJ2-3	CASSQRQTRSTDAQYF
TRBV11-2	TRBJ1-5	CASIYGGNQPQHF
TRBV7-9	TRBJ1-4	CASSGSEELFF
TRBV28	TRBJ2-7	CASSFWGSSYEQYF
TRBV4-1	TRBJ2-7	CASSQDGLAGFYEQYF
TRBV6-2/TRBV6-3	TRBJ2-1	CASSSPPRVSDEQFF
TRBV5-4	TRBJ2-3	CASSVDGRPPPTDTQYF
TRBV6-1	TRBJ2-7	CASSEARALYYEQYF